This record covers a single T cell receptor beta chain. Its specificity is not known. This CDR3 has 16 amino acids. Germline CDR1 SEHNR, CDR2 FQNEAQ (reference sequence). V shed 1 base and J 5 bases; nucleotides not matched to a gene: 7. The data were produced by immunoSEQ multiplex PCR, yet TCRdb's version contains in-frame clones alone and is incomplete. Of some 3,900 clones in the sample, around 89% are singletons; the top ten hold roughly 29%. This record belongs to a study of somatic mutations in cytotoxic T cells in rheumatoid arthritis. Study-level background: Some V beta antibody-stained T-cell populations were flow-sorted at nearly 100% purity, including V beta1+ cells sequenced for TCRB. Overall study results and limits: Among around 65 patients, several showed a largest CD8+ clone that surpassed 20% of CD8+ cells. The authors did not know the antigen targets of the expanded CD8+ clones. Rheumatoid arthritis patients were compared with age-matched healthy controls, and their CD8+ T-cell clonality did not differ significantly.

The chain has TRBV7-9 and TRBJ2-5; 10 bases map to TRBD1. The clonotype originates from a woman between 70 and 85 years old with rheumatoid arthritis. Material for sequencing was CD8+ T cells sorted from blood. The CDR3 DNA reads TGTGCCAGCAGCTTAGTAGGGACAGGGGTCGGGGAGACCCAGTACTTC. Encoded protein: CASSLVGTGVGETQYF.